The sequence of this T cell receptor beta chain was determined in a study of blood T cell repertoires in COVID-19. Whole-study context: Italy, Spain and the United States were the sources of the convalescent and acute COVID-19 samples.

Original processing methods: From reference gene primer amplification, estimates of nucleated cell counts were derived. TCRdb's copy holds only in-frame clones and misses some; the assay was immunoSEQ multiplex PCR. The V and J calls and the clone size are those of that table, but D and trimming were determined from the DNA. The repertoire consists of 170,000 or so clones, with approximately 80% occurring once and the leading ten covering 2.5% to 3%. Germline V gene lookup returns CDR1 LNHDA and CDR2 SQIVND (reference sequence). The CDR3 sequence is 14 residues long. Between the trimmed V and J ends, which lost 5 bases and 1 base, there was a span of 11 bases. This clone has only one observation.

Sequences were obtained from peripheral blood. This TCR was sampled from a woman in her fifties or sixties with acute or convalescent COVID-19. This chain links TRBV19 with TRBJ2-5, with D possibly matching TRBD2 (6 bases). The CDR3 DNA sequence: TGTGCCAGTAGTCGGAGGGTGATCCAAGAGACCCAGTACTTC. This translates into CASSRRVIQETQYF.